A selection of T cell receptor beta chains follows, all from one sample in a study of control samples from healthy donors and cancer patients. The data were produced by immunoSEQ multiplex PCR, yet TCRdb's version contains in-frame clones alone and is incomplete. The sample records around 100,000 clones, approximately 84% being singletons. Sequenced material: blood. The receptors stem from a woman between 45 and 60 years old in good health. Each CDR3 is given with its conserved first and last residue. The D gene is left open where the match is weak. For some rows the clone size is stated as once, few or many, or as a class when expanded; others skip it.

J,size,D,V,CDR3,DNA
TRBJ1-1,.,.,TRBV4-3,CASSQDPATAEAFF,TGCGCCAGCAGCCAAGATCCCGCGACAGCAGAAGCTTTCTTT
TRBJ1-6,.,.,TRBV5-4,CASSLMGESYNSPLHF,TGTGCCAGCAGCCTCATGGGGGAATCCTATAATTCACCCCTCCACTTT
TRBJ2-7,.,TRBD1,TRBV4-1,CASSQVPGGRYEQYF,TGCGCCAGCAGCCAAGTACCAGGGGGCAGGTACGAGCAGTACTTC
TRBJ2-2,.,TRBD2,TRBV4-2,CASSLNLWREGNTGELFF,TGTGCCAGCAGCCTCAACCTCTGGCGGGAGGGAAACACCGGGGAGCTGTTTTTT
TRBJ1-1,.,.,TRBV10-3,CAIRAPGTEAFF,TGTGCCATCAGGGCCCCCGGCACTGAAGCTTTCTTT
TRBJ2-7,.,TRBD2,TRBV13,CASSSPGGYEQYF,TGTGCCAGCAGCTCCCCGGGGGGCTACGAGCAGTACTTC
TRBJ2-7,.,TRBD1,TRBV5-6,CASSLGTGEPYEQYF,TGTGCCAGCAGCTTAGGGACAGGGGAGCCCTACGAGCAGTACTTC
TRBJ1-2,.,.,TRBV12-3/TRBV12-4,CASSFAVEYGYTF,TGTGCCAGCAGTTTTGCTGTCGAATATGGCTACACCTTC
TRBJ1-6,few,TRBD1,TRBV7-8,CASSSNRQGRNSPLHF,TGTGCCAGCAGCTCCAATAGACAGGGGCGTAATTCACCCCTCCACTTT
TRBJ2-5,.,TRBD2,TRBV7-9,CASSLGTSGQETQYF,TGTGCCAGCAGCTTAGGGACTAGCGGTCAAGAGACCCAGTACTTC
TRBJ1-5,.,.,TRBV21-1,CASSKDWDRAGNQPQHF,TGTGCCAGCAGCAAAGATTGGGACAGGGCTGGCAATCAGCCCCAGCATTTT
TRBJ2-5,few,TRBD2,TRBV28,CASSLTSGGQETQYF,TGTGCCAGCAGTTTGACTAGCGGGGGCCAAGAGACCCAGTACTTC
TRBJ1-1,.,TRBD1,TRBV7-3,CASSRQGNTEAFF,TGTGCCAGCAGTCGACAGGGGAACACTGAAGCTTTCTTT
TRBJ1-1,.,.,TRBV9,CASSVAASVSNTEAFF,TGTGCCAGCAGCGTAGCGGCTTCCGTTAGTAACACTGAAGCTTTCTTT
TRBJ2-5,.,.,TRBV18,CASLQGLGETQYF,TGTGCCAGCCTGCAGGGGCTAGGTGAGACCCAGTACTTC
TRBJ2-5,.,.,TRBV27,CASRGSGVETQYF,TGTGCCAGCAGAGGGTCAGGGGTAGAGACCCAGTACTTC
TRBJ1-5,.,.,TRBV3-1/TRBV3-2,CASSRSEYSNQPQHF,TGTGCCAGCAGCCGGTCGGAATATAGCAATCAGCCCCAGCATTTT
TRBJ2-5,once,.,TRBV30,CAWSPTPVQETQYF,TGTGCCTGGAGTCCAACACCCGTCCAAGAGACCCAGTACTTC
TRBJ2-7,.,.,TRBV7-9,CASTTLGRGRPQYF,TGTGCCAGCACTACCCTAGGCAGGGGTCGGCCGCAGTACTTC
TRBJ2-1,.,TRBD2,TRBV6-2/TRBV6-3,CASSYSPRELGNEQFF,TGTGCCAGCAGTTACTCCCCGCGGGAGCTGGGGAATGAGCAGTTCTTC
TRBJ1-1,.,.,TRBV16,CASSSWGGNTEAFF,TGTGCCAGCAGCTCGTGGGGGGGGAACACTGAAGCTTTCTTT
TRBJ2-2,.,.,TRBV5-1,CASTVTANTGELFF,TGCGCCAGCACCGTGACGGCGAACACCGGGGAGCTGTTTTTT
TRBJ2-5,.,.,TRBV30,CAWSPGETQYF,TGTGCCTGGAGTCCAGGGGAGACCCAGTACTTC
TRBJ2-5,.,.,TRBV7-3,CASSLTGAGETQYF,TGTGCCAGCAGCTTAACAGGGGCGGGGGAGACCCAGTACTTC
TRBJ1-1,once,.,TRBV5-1,CASSLEGKNTEAFF,TGCGCCAGCAGCTTGGAAGGGAAGAACACTGAAGCTTTCTTT
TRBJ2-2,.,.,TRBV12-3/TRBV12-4,CATSWGTGELFF,TGTGCCACCAGTTGGGGCACCGGGGAGCTGTTTTTT
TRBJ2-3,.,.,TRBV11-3,CASSLFTDTQYF,TGTGCCAGCAGCTTATTCACAGATACGCAGTATTTT
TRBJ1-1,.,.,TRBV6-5,CASSSALQRNTEAFF,TGTGCCAGCAGTTCCGCTTTACAGAGGAACACTGAAGCTTTCTTT
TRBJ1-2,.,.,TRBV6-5,CASTTEANYGYTF,TGTGCCAGTACGACGGAGGCTAACTATGGCTACACCTTC
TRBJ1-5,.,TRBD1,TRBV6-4,CASRGTVSNQPQHF,TGTGCCAGCAGGGGGACAGTTAGCAATCAGCCCCAGCATTTT
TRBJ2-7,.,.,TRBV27,CASSFRSSYEQYF,TGTGCCAGCAGTTTCCGGTCCTCCTACGAGCAGTACTTC
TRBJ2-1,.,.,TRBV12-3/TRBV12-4,CASSLGGYNEQFF,TGTGCCAGCAGTCTTGGGGGTTACAATGAGCAGTTCTTC
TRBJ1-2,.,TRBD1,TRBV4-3,CASSPTGGAYGYTF,TGCGCCAGCAGCCCGACAGGGGGAGCCTATGGCTACACCTTC
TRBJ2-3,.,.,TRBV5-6,CASSLAAGTRASTDTQYF,TGTGCCAGCAGCTTGGCAGCGGGGACAAGGGCTAGCACAGATACGCAGTATTTT
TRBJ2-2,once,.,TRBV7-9,CASSSEVGELFF,TGTGCCAGCAGCTCCGAGGTCGGGGAGCTGTTTTTT
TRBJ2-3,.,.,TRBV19,CASSIDRGPPADTQYF,TGTGCCAGTAGTATAGATCGGGGGCCGCCAGCAGATACGCAGTATTTT
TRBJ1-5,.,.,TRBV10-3,CAISEEINQPQHF,TGTGCCATCAGTGAAGAGATCAATCAGCCCCAGCATTTT
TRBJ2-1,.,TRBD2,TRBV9,CASSVIAGGHEEQFF,TGTGCCAGCAGCGTCATAGCGGGGGGGCACGAGGAGCAGTTCTTC
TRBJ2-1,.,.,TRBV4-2,CASSQDLGAFTSYNEQFF,TGTGCCAGCAGCCAAGACCTCGGTGCTTTTACCTCCTACAATGAGCAGTTCTTC
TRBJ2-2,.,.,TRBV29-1,CSVVGAIDTGELFF,TGCAGCGTTGTAGGGGCGATAGACACCGGGGAGCTGTTTTTT